Listed here are 23 T cell receptor beta chains from one sample, sequenced in a study of shared clonotypes between healthy human individuals. Profiling relied on immunoSEQ multiplex PCR, and the TCRdb table lists in-frame clones only, not all of them. This table has approximately 2.5 million clones, approximately 92% appearing once. Sequences were obtained from naive CD4+ T cells sorted from blood. Subset specified: CD45RA+ positively selected. The source of these receptors is a man younger than 30 in good health.

The rearrangement links TRBV5-5 to TRBJ2-7, with D possibly being TRBD1 (6 bases). This CDR3 contains 14 residues. Germline V lookup: CDR1 SGHKS, CDR2 YYEKEE (reference sequence). The V and J ends lost 4 bases and 0 bases respectively, with 11 bases between them. The CDR3, as DNA: TGTGCCAGCAGCCCACAGGGAAGCTCCTACGAGCAGTACTTC. As protein: CASSPQGSSYEQYF.

The J gene is TRBJ2-2, the V gene TRBV19; D possibly uses TRBD1 or TRBD2 (6 bases each). The CDR3 extends over 20 amino acids. Germline values: CDR1 LNHDA, CDR2 SQIVND (reference sequence). Deletions cut 5 bases from V and 4 bases from J, with 29 bases between. Written as DNA, the CDR3 is TGTGCCAGTAGTCCCCCGATATTATGGTGGGGGGCGAATGGCACCGGGGAGCTGTTTTTT. Protein sequence: CASSPPILWWGANGTGELFF. The full variable domain, completed using reference TRBV19 and TRBJ2-2, is DGGITQSPKYLFRKEGQNVTLSCEQNLNHDAMYWYRQDPGQGLRLIYYSQIVNDFQKGDIAEGYSVSREKKESFPLTVTSAQKNPTAFYLCASSPPILWWGANGTGELFFGEGSRLTVL.

This clone was recorded only once. The chain combines TRBV10-1 with TRBJ2-5, with 9 bases fitting TRBD2. Germline V lookup: CDR1 WNHNN, CDR2 SYGVQD (reference sequence). The CDR3 covers 19 residues. V was clipped by 2 bases and J by 2 bases; unmatched bases: 15. This CDR3 reads CASSEGERGAAFIQETQYF. CDR3 nucleotides: TGCGCCAGCAGTGAGGGGGAGCGGGGGGCTGCTTTCATTCAAGAGACCCAGTACTTC.

The chain is built from TRBV5-4 and TRBJ1-2; 9 bases are shared with TRBD1. The trim removed 4 bases at V and 5 bases at J, leaving 12 bases unmatched. Germline assignment: CDR1 SGHNT and CDR2 YYREEE (reference sequence). The CDR3 consists of 16 residues. The CDR3 loop reads CASSLRDRARGYGYTF. The DNA of the CDR3 is TGTGCCAGCAGCCTCCGGGACAGGGCGAGGGGGTATGGCTACACCTTC.

This chain links TRBV13 with TRBJ2-6, with D uncertain. This CDR3 contains 15 residues. CDR1 and CDR2 from the germline V gene are PRHDT and FYEKMQ (reference sequence). The ends were cut back, 2 bases at V and 2 bases at J, with 7 bases in the middle. The DNA for the CDR3 is TGTGCCAGCAGCTTAAGGCGGACTGGGGCCAACGTCCTGACTTTC. It specifies CASSLRRTGANVLTF.

This chain uses TRBV7-2 with TRBJ2-3; D may match TRBD1 or TRBD2 (5 bases each). The germline V and J ends were trimmed by 1 base and 0 bases, with 11 bases remaining between them. CDR3 length: 16 residues. Germline values: CDR1 SGHTA, CDR2 FQGNSA. Here the CDR3 reads CASSLGGKVSTDTQYF. In DNA form, the CDR3 reads TGTGCCAGCAGCTTAGGGGGGAAAGTGAGCACAGATACGCAGTATTTT.

The chain couples TRBV11-2 to TRBJ2-5; 11 bases align to TRBD2. Germline CDR1 is SGHAT and CDR2 is FQNNGV. The CDR3 covers 17 residues. After removal of 1 base from V and 1 base from J, the junction contained 5 bases not matched to a gene. CDR3 coding DNA: TGTGCCAGCAGCTTAGTGGCGACTAGCGGGACCCAAGAGACCCAGTACTTC. This codes for CASSLVATSGTQETQYF.

The chain has TRBV6-1 and TRBJ1-2, with a tentative D call TRBD1 (5 bases). Trimming stripped 2 bases from V and 4 bases from J, with 14 bases between. Looked up from germline, CDR1 is MNHNS and CDR2 is SASEGT. The CDR3 is 15 amino acids. CDR3 in DNA: TGTGCCAGCAGTGAATCGGCTCGGGGGGTCTATGGCTACACCTTC. Translation gives CASSESARGVYGYTF.

The rearrangement links TRBV4-3 to TRBJ2-7, with D unclear. CDR1 and CDR2 from the germline V gene are LGHNA and YSLEER. V lost 0 bases to trimming and J lost 0 bases, with 9 bases between them. This CDR3 has 15 residues. DNA of the CDR3: TGCGCCAGCAGCCAAGAAGCGCGGAGCTCCTACGAGCAGTACTTC. It encodes CASSQEARSSYEQYF.

The V and J genes are TRBV19 and TRBJ2-2; TRBD2 matches at 10 bases. V was clipped by 3 bases and J by 1 base; unmatched bases: 8. Germline assignment: CDR1 LNHDA and CDR2 SQIVND (reference sequence). CDR3 length: 18 amino acids. The CDR3 here is CASSMGKAGGRNTGELFF. DNA for the CDR3: TGTGCCAGTAGTATGGGAAAAGCGGGAGGGCGGAACACCGGGGAGCTGTTTTTT. The whole variable domain, remainder taken from reference TRBV19 and TRBJ2-2, is DGGITQSPKYLFRKEGQNVTLSCEQNLNHDAMYWYRQDPGQGLRLIYYSQIVNDFQKGDIAEGYSVSREKKESFPLTVTSAQKNPTAFYLCASSMGKAGGRNTGELFFGEGSRLTVL.

The chain is built from TRBV18 and TRBJ2-3; unclear D gene. CDR3 size: 15 residues. Trimming removed 0 bases from V and 2 bases from J, with 9 bases in between. Germline V lookup: CDR1 KGHSH, CDR2 LQKENI. CDR3 protein: CASSPPIIFTDTQYF. For the CDR3, the DNA is TGTGCCAGCTCACCACCGATCATCTTCACAGATACGCAGTATTTT.

The chain recombines TRBV9 with TRBJ2-3; D may be TRBD2 (6 bases). V was pared by 0 bases and J by 5 bases, with 13 bases between. The length of the CDR3 is 15 residues. Per the germline V gene, CDR1 is SGDLS and CDR2 is YYNGEE. CDR3 DNA: TGTGCCAGCAGCGTAGCGGACATGGGAGGAGATACGCAGTATTTT. Amino acid sequence: CASSVADMGGDTQYF.

This clone was detected once. The rearrangement links TRBV7-2 to TRBJ1-5, with TRBD1 identical over 9 bases. The CDR3 loop spans 16 amino acids. With 5 bases clipped from V and 4 bases from J, the junction kept 9 bases outside the gene matches. Germline CDR1 SGHTA, CDR2 FQGNSA. The CDR3 spells CASSTLTGGKNQPQHF. CDR3 in DNA: TGTGCCAGCAGCACCCTGACAGGGGGTAAAAATCAGCCCCAGCATTTT.

This sequence joins TRBV7-6 and TRBJ2-7; tentative D call: TRBD1 (6 bases). The CDR3 contains 13 residues. Looked up from germline, CDR1 is SGHVS and CDR2 is FNYEAQ. V lost 5 bases and J lost 5, with 13 bases in between. The CDR3 protein is CASSVTGLDEQYF. CDR3 bases: TGTGCCAGCAGCGTTACAGGGTTAGACGAGCAGTACTTC. Full variable domain (outside the CDR3, taken from reference TRBV7-6 and TRBJ2-7): GAGVSQSPRYKVTKRGQDVALRCDPISGHVSLYWYRQALGQGPEFLTYFNYEAQQDKSGLPNDRFSAERPEGSISTLTIQRTEQRDSAMYRCASSVTGLDEQYFGPGTRLTVT.

As regards this clone: Other nucleotide sequences in the sample specify the same CDR3. J is TRBJ2-3 and V is TRBV18; D might be TRBD2 (5 bases). V was pared by 3 bases and J by 1 base, with 8 bases between. The CDR3 runs to 14 residues. The germline CDR1 and CDR2 sequences are KGHSH and LQKENI. CDR3 nucleotides: TGTGCCAGCTCACCTCTAGCCGGCACAGATACGCAGTATTTT. It is translated as CASSPLAGTDTQYF.

The V gene is TRBV5-1, the J gene TRBJ1-3; no definite D call. The germline V gene encodes CDR1 SGHRS and CDR2 YFSETQ. The CDR3 length is 15 residues. Trimming shortened V by 4 bases and J by 4 bases, and 15 bases separated the two germline ends. The CDR3 loop reads CASSQHGEFGNTIYF. CDR3 nucleotides: TGCGCCAGCAGCCAGCACGGGGAATTCGGAAACACCATATATTTT.

The chain uses TRBV28 and TRBJ1-4, with a weak D call TRBD1 (5 bases). Germline lookup yields CDR1 MDHEN and CDR2 SYDVKM. The V end lost 5 bases, the J end lost 7 bases, and 17 bases lay between the germline ends. The CDR3 is made up of 15 amino acids. CDR3 residues: CASSPPQGTGEKLFF. DNA for the CDR3: TGTGCCAGCAGTCCCCCTCAGGGAACTGGTGAAAAACTGTTTTTT.

The chain joins TRBV6-1 to TRBJ2-1, with a possible D match to TRBD2 (6 bases). CDR3 length equals 16 residues. V lost 3 bases and J 5 bases, leaving 17 bases between the germline ends. Looked up from germline, CDR1 is MNHNS and CDR2 is SASEGT. DNA of the CDR3: TGTGCCAGCAGTGATATAGGGTCGGCGGGGAACAATGAGCAGTTCTTC. It encodes CASSDIGSAGNNEQFF.

As regards this clone: The sample has other DNA sequences that encode this CDR3 too. This chain links TRBV5-1 with TRBJ2-1; D is ambiguous. The V end was cut by 0 bases, the J end by 0 bases, with 7 bases between. Germline lookup yields CDR1 SGHRS and CDR2 YFSETQ. The CDR3 length is 15 residues. CDR3 nucleotide sequence: TGCGCCAGCAGCTTGGATCTGAGCTCCTACAATGAGCAGTTCTTC. Translated: CASSLDLSSYNEQFF.

The J gene is TRBJ2-7, the V gene TRBV7-9; 9 bases match TRBD1. Germline CDR1 and CDR2: SEHNR and FQNEAQ (reference sequence). V was clipped by 5 bases and J by 1 base; unmatched bases: 3. CDR3 length equals 14 residues. The CDR3 coding sequence is TGTGCCAGCAGCACGGGACAGGGTTCCTACGAGCAGTACTTC. This sequence encodes CASSTGQGSYEQYF. Full variable domain (missing parts from reference TRBV7-9 and TRBJ2-7): DTGVSQNPRHKITKRGQNVTFRCDPISEHNRLYWYRQTLGQGPEFLTYFQNEAQLEKSRLLSDRFSAERPKGSFSTLEIQRTEQGDSAMYLCASSTGQGSYEQYFGPGTRLTVT.

About this clone itself: This sample includes further DNA sequences coding for the same CDR3. The rearrangement links TRBV7-2 to TRBJ1-4; a possible D gene is TRBD1 (6 bases). V was trimmed by 0 bases and J by 2 bases, leaving 7 bases between them. The CDR3 has 15 amino acids. Germline V gene lookup returns CDR1 SGHTA and CDR2 FQGNSA. CDR3 loop: CASSLAGGTNEKLFF. In nucleotides, the CDR3 is TGTGCCAGCAGCTTAGCGGGGGGCACTAATGAAAAACTGTTTTTT.

CDR3 in DNA: TGTGCCAGCAGTAGGCCAGCCTCGAACACCGGGGAGCTGTTTTTT. Its translation: CASSRPASNTGELFF. The V call is TRBV6-1, the J call TRBJ2-2; D uncertain. Trimming stripped 5 bases from V and 0 bases from J, with 10 bases between. The CDR3 sequence is 15 residues long. CDR1 is MNHNS and CDR2 is SASEGT in the germline V gene.

V gene TRBV19 combines with J gene TRBJ2-5, with TRBD2 matching 14 bases. V was pared by 6 bases and J by 5 bases, with 2 bases of the junction left unmatched. The CDR3 is 14 residues long. The germline CDR1 and CDR2 sequences are LNHDA and SQIVND (reference sequence). The CDR3 nucleotides read TGTGCCAGTAGGACTAGCGGGAGGGGGGAGACCCAGTACTTC. Amino acid sequence: CASRTSGRGETQYF.